Below are 26 T cell receptor beta chains sequenced from a single sample in a study of blood T cell repertoires in COVID-19. Assay used: immunoSEQ multiplex PCR; TCRdb lists only in-frame clones, some missing. The profile covers approximately 180,000 clones, with 75% to 90% appearing a single time and 5.5% to 8% taken by the ten largest. Sequenced sample: peripheral blood. The receptors were gathered from a woman aged 40 to 50 with COVID-19, enrolled during active disease.

V gene TRBV6-1 combines with J gene TRBJ1-3; no clear D gene. Deletions cut 3 bases from V and 3 bases from J, with 9 bases between. The CDR3 loop spans 14 amino acids. From germline, CDR1 is MNHNS and CDR2 SASEGT. CDR3 protein: CASSDIGIGNTIYF. The CDR3 DNA reads TGTGCCAGCAGTGACATCGGGATTGGAAACACCATATATTTT.

The chain uses TRBV29-1 and TRBJ2-1; the match to TRBD2 covers 12 bases. V shed 0 bases and J 4 bases; nucleotides not matched to a gene: 7. Germline V gene sequence: CDR1 SQVTM, CDR2 ANQGSEA. The CDR3 covers 17 residues. The CDR3 DNA sequence: TGCAGCGTTGAAGATCCCCGGACTAGCGGGGCTTACAATGAGCAGTTCTTC. Translated, it gives CSVEDPRTSGAYNEQFF.

This clone has only one observation. This sequence joins TRBV12-5 and TRBJ1-1; D possibly corresponds to TRBD1 (6 bases). Germline V gene lookup returns CDR1 LGHNT and CDR2 FRNRAP. This CDR3 has 14 amino acids. The V and J ends lost 2 bases and 5 bases respectively, with 12 bases between them. CDR3 bases: TGTGCTAGTGGTTTGACAGGGCGAGAGACTGAAGCTTTCTTT. Translated, it gives CASGLTGRETEAFF.

The rearrangement uses TRBV10-3 and TRBJ2-3; TRBD1 is a possible D gene (5 bases). This CDR3 contains 13 residues. The V and J ends lost 0 bases and 5 bases respectively, with 6 bases between them. Germline CDR1 reads ENHRY; CDR2 reads SYGVKD. The CDR3 nucleotides read TGTGCCATCAGTGAGTCCAGGGTAGATACGCAGTATTTT. This codes for CAISESRVDTQYF.

This clone was recorded only once. This chain links TRBV5-1 with TRBJ1-4, with D uncertain. Trimming cost V 5 bases and J 8 bases, with 16 bases left between them. This CDR3 region has 14 residues. Per the germline V gene, CDR1 is SGHRS and CDR2 is YFSETQ. CDR3: CASRPAPEGEKLFF. The CDR3 DNA is TGCGCCAGCAGACCGGCACCCGAGGGAGAAAAACTGTTTTTT.

The chain links TRBV28 to TRBJ1-4; 7 bases are a match to TRBD1. Germline-derived CDR1 and CDR2 are MDHEN and SYDVKM. V shed 4 bases and J 3 bases; nucleotides not matched to a gene: 2. The CDR3 has 14 amino acids. The CDR3 region is CASSSGGPNEKLFF. In DNA form, the CDR3 reads TGTGCCAGCAGTTCAGGGGGGCCTAATGAAAAACTGTTTTTT.

This clone was seen a few times. The chain joins TRBV7-6 to TRBJ2-1, with 7 bases that match TRBD2. The V gene's germline CDR1 is SGHVS and CDR2 FNYEAQ. J was trimmed by 9 bases and V by 0 bases; bases with no gene match: 2. This CDR3 has 13 amino acids. The CDR3 loop is CASSLAERGEQFF. The CDR3 DNA follows: TGTGCCAGCAGCTTAGCGGAGCGGGGTGAGCAGTTCTTC.

This chain connects TRBV5-6 to TRBJ2-7, with D possibly matching TRBD1 (8 bases). Germline assignment: CDR1 SGHDT and CDR2 YYEEEE. This CDR3 is 16 amino acids long. The V gene lost 3 bases and the J gene lost 4 bases, with 20 bases spanning the gap. The CDR3 bases are TGTGCCAGCAGCTCAGACAGGGGAGGGTGGCTTTACGAGCAGTACTTC. This sequence encodes CASSSDRGGWLYEQYF.

V is TRBV19 and J is TRBJ1-5; 7 bases fit TRBD1. The J segment lost 1 base and the V segment lost 7 bases, leaving 7 bases of the junction unmatched. The germline V gene encodes CDR1 LNHDA and CDR2 SQIVND (reference sequence). There are 15 residues in the CDR3. The CDR3 reads CASKSSRGSNQPQHF. In nucleotides, the CDR3 is TGTGCCAGTAAGTCTTCCAGGGGGAGCAATCAGCCCCAGCATTTT.

The V and J genes are TRBV19 and TRBJ1-2; no definite D call. CDR1 and CDR2 (germline): LNHDA, SQIVND (reference sequence). The V end lost 3 bases, the J end lost 8 bases, and 7 bases lay between the germline ends. The CDR3 has 11 residues. The CDR3 region is CASSIATGYTF. DNA of the CDR3: TGTGCCAGTAGTATTGCCACAGGCTACACCTTC.

The chain recombines TRBV29-1 with TRBJ2-2; 9 positions match TRBD1. Germline values: CDR1 SQVTM, CDR2 ANQGSEA. V was pared by 2 bases and J by 6 bases, with 16 bases of the junction left unmatched. The CDR3 spans 18 residues. CDR3 protein: CSVEKFDPDRGSSGELFF. The CDR3, as DNA: TGCAGCGTTGAAAAGTTTGATCCGGACAGGGGCAGTTCCGGGGAGCTGTTTTTT.

The chain recombines TRBV3-1 (or the pseudogene TRBV3-2) with TRBJ2-2; 10 bases map to TRBD2. This CDR3 comprises 15 residues. The junction had 5 bases not matched to a gene; V was cut back by 1 base and J by 9 bases. Germline V CDR1 and CDR2: LGHDT, YNNKEL (reference sequence). CDR3 sequence: CASSQGASGRRELFF. CDR3 coding DNA: TGTGCCAGCAGCCAAGGAGCTAGCGGGAGAAGGGAGCTGTTTTTT.

This clone was observed a single time. This rearrangement joins TRBV5-1 to TRBJ2-7; TRBD1 is a possible D gene (5 bases). This CDR3 has 13 residues. Germline-derived CDR1 and CDR2 are SGHRS and YFSETQ. The germline V and J ends were trimmed by 0 bases and 3 bases, with 7 bases remaining between them. CDR3 region: CASSLARDYEQYF. The CDR3 DNA is TGCGCCAGCAGCTTGGCCAGGGACTACGAGCAGTACTTC.

The chain combines TRBV24-1 with TRBJ1-1; D gene uncertain. Germline V gives CDR1 KGHDR, CDR2 SFDVKD. CDR3 length: 12 residues. Trimming stripped 1 base from V and 11 bases from J, with 10 bases between. CDR3 nucleotides: TGTGCCACCAGTGATTTTTCCGGTAGTGCTTTCTTT. This translates into CATSDFSGSAFF.

This rearrangement joins TRBV12-5 to TRBJ2-1; D not certain. Germline lookup yields CDR1 LGHNT and CDR2 FRNRAP. The V end lost 3 bases, the J end lost 0 bases, and 12 bases lay between the germline ends. This CDR3 contains 16 residues. CDR3 region: CASGFFTGSSYNEQFF. Here the CDR3 DNA reads TGTGCTAGTGGTTTCTTTACCGGTAGCTCCTACAATGAGCAGTTCTTC.

This clone was seen a handful of times. This chain joins TRBV11-2 and TRBJ2-3, with a possible D match to TRBD1 (5 bases). The germline V gene has CDR1 SGHAT and CDR2 FQNNGV. There are 13 residues in the CDR3. The V gene lost 5 bases and the J gene lost 6 bases, with 12 bases spanning the gap. The CDR3 protein is CASSQQVSDTQYF. The DNA of the CDR3 is TGTGCCAGCAGCCAACAGGTCTCGGATACGCAGTATTTT.

The chain employs TRBV6-2 or TRBV6-3 and TRBJ2-7; 11 bases agree with TRBD2. In germline, CDR1 is MNHEY, CDR2 SVGEGT. The CDR3 totals 17 residues. J gave up 3 bases and V 0 bases, and 7 bases lay outside the gene matches. For the CDR3, the DNA is TGTGCCAGCAGTTACTCGTTAGCGGGAGGGCCCCACTACGAGCAGTACTTC. Translating gives CASSYSLAGGPHYEQYF.

The chain is built from TRBV2 and TRBJ2-3; unclear D gene. V dropped 6 bases and J dropped 4 bases, with 11 bases sitting between them. The CDR3 runs to 13 residues. Per the germline V gene, CDR1 is SNHLY and CDR2 is FYNNEI. CDR3 in amino acids: CASRASGPDTQYF. Here the CDR3 DNA reads TGTGCCAGCAGGGCTAGTGGCCCAGATACGCAGTATTTT.

This clone was observed once. CDR3 loop: CATSRPQGPNGYTF. In DNA, the CDR3 is TGTGCCACCAGCAGGCCCCAGGGGCCTAATGGCTACACCTTC. The chain uses TRBV15 and TRBJ1-2; TRBD1 might be the D (6 bases). The germline V and J ends were trimmed by 3 bases and 6 bases, with 14 bases remaining between them. Germline V gives CDR1 LNHNV, CDR2 YYDKDF (reference sequence). The CDR3 runs 14 residues.

The rearrangement uses TRBV10-3 and TRBJ2-3, with no clear D. V gave up 8 bases and J gave up 5 bases, with 23 bases separating them. CDR3 length: 16 residues. CDR1 is ENHRY and CDR2 is SYGVKD in the germline V gene. This CDR3 reads CAIGPNRDRFGDTQYF. CDR3 nucleotides: TGTGCCATCGGCCCGAACAGAGATCGGTTTGGAGATACGCAGTATTTT.

V is TRBV12-5 and J is TRBJ1-2; 10 positions agree with TRBD1. The CDR3 runs 14 residues. Germline V CDR1 and CDR2: LGHNT, FRNRAP. The junction had 7 bases not matched to a gene; V was cut back by 6 bases and J by 6 bases. CDR3 sequence: CASGSGQGYHGYTF. CDR3 DNA: TGTGCTAGTGGGTCGGGACAGGGGTATCATGGCTACACCTTC.

J is TRBJ1-5 and V is TRBV15; D remains unclear. Germline V gene data show CDR1 as LNHNV and CDR2 as YYDKDF (reference sequence). Trimming left V 3 bases short and J 3 bases short, with 6 bases between. There are 13 residues in the CDR3. This CDR3 reads CATSSGDNQPQHF. The CDR3 DNA sequence: TGTGCCACCAGCAGCGGGGACAATCAGCCCCAGCATTTT.

This chain joins TRBV27 and TRBJ1-2, with 7 nucleotides matching TRBD1. This CDR3 comprises 15 residues. Germline loops: CDR1 MNHEY, CDR2 SMNVEV (reference sequence). The ends lost 6 bases at V and 5 bases at J; junction bases unmatched: 12. CDR3 coding DNA: TGTGCCAGCAGCCCGCCGGGACAGCGAACTTATGGCTACACCTTC. This encodes CASSPPGQRTYGYTF.

The chain couples TRBV5-1 to TRBJ1-1; D unresolved. This CDR3 spans 14 amino acids. The germline V gene encodes CDR1 SGHRS and CDR2 YFSETQ. Trimming removed 1 base from V and 3 bases from J, with 10 bases in between. CDR3 in amino acids: CASSLSRVDTEAFF. DNA for the CDR3: TGCGCCAGCAGCTTGTCGCGGGTAGACACTGAAGCTTTCTTT.

The V and J genes are TRBV5-1 and TRBJ1-1; 7 bases align to TRBD1. The V gene end was trimmed by 1 base and the J gene end by 4 bases; junction bases not matched to a gene: 4. CDR1 and CDR2 (germline): SGHRS, YFSETQ. This CDR3 is built from 14 residues. Here the CDR3 reads CASSLNPGGTEAFF. DNA of the CDR3: TGCGCCAGCAGCTTGAACCCAGGGGGCACTGAAGCTTTCTTT.

The chain carries TRBV11-3 and TRBJ2-3; D gene uncertain. The CDR3 is made up of 12 amino acids. Germline V CDR1 and CDR2: SGHNT, YENEEA. V was clipped by 3 bases and J by 2 bases, with 3 bases between them. CDR3 sequence (DNA): TGTGCCAGCAGCTTCTACACAGATACGCAGTATTTT. Protein product: CASSFYTDTQYF.